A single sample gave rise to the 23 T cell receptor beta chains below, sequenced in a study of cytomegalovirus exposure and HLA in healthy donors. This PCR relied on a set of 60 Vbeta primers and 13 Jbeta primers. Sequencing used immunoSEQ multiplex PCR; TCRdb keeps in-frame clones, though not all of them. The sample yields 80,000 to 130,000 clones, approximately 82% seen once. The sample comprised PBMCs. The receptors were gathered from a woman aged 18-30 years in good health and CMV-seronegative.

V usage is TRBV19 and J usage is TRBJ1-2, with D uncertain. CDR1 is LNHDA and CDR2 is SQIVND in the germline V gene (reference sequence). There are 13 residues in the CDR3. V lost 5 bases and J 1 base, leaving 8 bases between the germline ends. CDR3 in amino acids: CASSRGLNYGYTF. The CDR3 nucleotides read TGTGCCAGTAGTCGAGGTCTTAACTATGGCTACACCTTC.

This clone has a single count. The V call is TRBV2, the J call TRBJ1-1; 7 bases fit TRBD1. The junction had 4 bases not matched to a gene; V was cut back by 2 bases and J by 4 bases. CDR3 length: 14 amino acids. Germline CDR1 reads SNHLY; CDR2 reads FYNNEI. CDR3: CASSETGVGTEAFF. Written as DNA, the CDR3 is TGTGCCAGCAGTGAAACAGGGGTTGGCACTGAAGCTTTCTTT.

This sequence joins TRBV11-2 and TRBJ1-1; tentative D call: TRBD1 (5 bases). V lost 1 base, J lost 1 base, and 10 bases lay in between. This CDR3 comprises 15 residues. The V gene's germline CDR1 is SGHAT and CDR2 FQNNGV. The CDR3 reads CASSLVWGGNTEAFF. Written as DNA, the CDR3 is TGTGCCAGCAGCTTAGTTTGGGGGGGGAACACTGAAGCTTTCTTT.

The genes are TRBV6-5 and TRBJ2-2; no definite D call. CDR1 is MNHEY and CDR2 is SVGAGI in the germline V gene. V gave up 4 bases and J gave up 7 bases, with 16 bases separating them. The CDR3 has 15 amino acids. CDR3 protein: CASSFTPDTLGELFF. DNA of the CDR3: TGTGCCAGCAGTTTTACCCCTGACACCCTCGGGGAGCTGTTTTTT.

The CDR3 here is CASRGWGQGNEQFF. Written as DNA, the CDR3 is TGTGCCAGCAGGGGATGGGGACAGGGCAATGAGCAGTTCTTC. The chain is built from TRBV11-2 and TRBJ2-1, with 9 bases lining up with TRBD1. V trimming: 6 bases; J trimming: 6 bases; junction bases outside the gene matches: 6. Germline V gives CDR1 SGHAT, CDR2 FQNNGV. The CDR3 is made up of 14 amino acids.

This CDR3 reads CASSFNFYGYTF. The CDR3 DNA is TGTGCCAGCAGTTTTAATTTCTATGGCTACACCTTC. The chain is built from TRBV28 and TRBJ1-2; D not certain. Germline V gene lookup returns CDR1 MDHEN and CDR2 SYDVKM. The CDR3 covers 12 residues. Trimming shortened V by 3 bases and J by 4 bases, and 6 bases separated the two germline ends.

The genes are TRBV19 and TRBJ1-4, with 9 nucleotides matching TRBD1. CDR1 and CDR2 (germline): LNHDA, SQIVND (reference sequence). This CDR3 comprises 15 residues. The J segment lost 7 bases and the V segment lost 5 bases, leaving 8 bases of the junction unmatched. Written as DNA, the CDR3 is TGTGCCAGTAGTCCCCAGGGACAGGGTGGTGAAAAACTGTTTTTT. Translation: CASSPQGQGGEKLFF.

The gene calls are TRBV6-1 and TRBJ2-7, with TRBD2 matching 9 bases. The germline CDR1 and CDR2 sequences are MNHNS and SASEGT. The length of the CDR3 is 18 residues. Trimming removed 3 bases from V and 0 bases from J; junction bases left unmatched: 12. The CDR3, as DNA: TGTGCCAGCAGTGAGCCCCCGGGGAGCGGGGGGATCTCCTACGAGCAGTACTTC. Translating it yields CASSEPPGSGGISYEQYF.

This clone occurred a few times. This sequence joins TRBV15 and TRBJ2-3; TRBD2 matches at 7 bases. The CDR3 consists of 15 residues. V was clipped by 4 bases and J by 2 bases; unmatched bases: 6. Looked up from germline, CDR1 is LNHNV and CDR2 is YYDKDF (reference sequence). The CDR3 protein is CATSIGAGVTDTQYF. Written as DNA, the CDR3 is TGTGCCACCAGCATCGGGGCGGGGGTCACAGATACGCAGTATTTT.

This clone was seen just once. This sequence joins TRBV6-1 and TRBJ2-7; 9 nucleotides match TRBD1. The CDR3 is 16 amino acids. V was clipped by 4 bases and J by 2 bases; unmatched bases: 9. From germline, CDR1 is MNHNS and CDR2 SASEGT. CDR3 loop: CASSVVRGDRAYEQYF. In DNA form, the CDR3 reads TGTGCCAGCAGTGTCGTGAGGGGGGACAGGGCCTACGAGCAGTACTTC.

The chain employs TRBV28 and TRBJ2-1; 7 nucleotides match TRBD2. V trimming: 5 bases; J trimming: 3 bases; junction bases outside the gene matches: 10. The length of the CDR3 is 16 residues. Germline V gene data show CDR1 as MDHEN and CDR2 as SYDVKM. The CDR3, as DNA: TGTGCCAGCAGTGAGGAGCGGGGTGTATTCTACAATGAGCAGTTCTTC. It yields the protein CASSEERGVFYNEQFF. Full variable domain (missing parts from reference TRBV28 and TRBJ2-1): DVKVTQSSRYLVKRTGEKVFLECVQDMDHENMFWYRQDPGLGLRLIYFSYDVKMKEKGDIPEGYSVSREKKERFSLILESASTNQTSMYLCASSEERGVFYNEQFFGPGTRLTVL.

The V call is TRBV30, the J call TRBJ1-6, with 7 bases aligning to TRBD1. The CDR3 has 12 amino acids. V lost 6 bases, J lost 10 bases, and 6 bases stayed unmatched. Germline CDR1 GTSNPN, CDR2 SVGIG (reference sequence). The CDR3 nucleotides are TGTGCCTGTGACAGGGCCGGGTCACCCCTCCACTTT. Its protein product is CACDRAGSPLHF.

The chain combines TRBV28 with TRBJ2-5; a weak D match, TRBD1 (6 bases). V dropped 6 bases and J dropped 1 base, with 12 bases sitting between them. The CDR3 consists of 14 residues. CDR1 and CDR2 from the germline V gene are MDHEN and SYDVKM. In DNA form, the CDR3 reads TGTGCCAGCAGCGCTGGACAGACCCAAGAGACCCAGTACTTC. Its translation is CASSAGQTQETQYF.

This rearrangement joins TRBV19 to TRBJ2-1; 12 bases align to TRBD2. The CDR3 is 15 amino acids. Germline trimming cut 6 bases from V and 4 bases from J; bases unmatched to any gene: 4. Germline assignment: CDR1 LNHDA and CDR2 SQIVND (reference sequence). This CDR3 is CASRGGLAGYNEQFF. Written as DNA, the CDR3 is TGTGCCAGTAGGGGCGGACTAGCGGGATACAATGAGCAGTTCTTC.

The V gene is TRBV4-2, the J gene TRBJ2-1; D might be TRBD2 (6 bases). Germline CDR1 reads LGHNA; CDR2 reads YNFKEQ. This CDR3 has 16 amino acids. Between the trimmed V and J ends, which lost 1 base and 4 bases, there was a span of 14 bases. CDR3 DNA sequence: TGTGCCAGCAGCCAAGGGACGGGAGTTGGGTACAATGAGCAGTTCTTC. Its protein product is CASSQGTGVGYNEQFF.

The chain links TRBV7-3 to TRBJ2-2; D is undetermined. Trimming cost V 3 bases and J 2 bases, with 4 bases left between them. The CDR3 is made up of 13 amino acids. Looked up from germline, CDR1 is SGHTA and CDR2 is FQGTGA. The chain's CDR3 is CASSFHNTGELFF. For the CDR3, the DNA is TGTGCCAGCAGCTTCCATAACACCGGGGAGCTGTTTTTT. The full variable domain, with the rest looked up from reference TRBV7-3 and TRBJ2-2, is GAGVSQTPSNKVTEKGKYVELRCDPISGHTALYWYRQSLGQGPEFLIYFQGTGAADDSGLPNDRFFAVRPEGSVSTLKIQRTERGDSAVYLCASSFHNTGELFFGEGSRLTVL.

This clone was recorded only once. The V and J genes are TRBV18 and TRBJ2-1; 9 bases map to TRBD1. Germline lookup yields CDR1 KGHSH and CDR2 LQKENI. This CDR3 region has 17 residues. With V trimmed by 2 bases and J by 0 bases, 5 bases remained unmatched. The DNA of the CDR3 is TGTGCCAGCTCACCATATTGGGACAGGGACTCCTACAATGAGCAGTTCTTC. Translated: CASSPYWDRDSYNEQFF.

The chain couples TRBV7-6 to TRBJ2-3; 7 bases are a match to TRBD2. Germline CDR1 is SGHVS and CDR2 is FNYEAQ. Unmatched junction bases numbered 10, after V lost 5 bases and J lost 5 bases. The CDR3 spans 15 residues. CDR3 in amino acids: CASSLRPGLLDTQYF. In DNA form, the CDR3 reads TGTGCCAGCAGCCTCAGACCGGGACTATTAGATACGCAGTATTTT. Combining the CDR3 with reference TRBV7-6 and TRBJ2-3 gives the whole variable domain GAGVSQSPRYKVTKRGQDVALRCDPISGHVSLYWYRQALGQGPEFLTYFNYEAQQDKSGLPNDRFSAERPEGSISTLTIQRTEQRDSAMYRCASSLRPGLLDTQYFGPGTRLTVL.

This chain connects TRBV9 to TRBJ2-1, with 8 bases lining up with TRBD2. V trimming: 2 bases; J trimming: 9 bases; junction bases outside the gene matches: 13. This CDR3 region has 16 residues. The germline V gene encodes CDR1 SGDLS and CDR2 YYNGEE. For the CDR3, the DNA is TGTGCCAGCAGCGTTCCAGCGGGAGCGGAACTTACTGAGCAGTTCTTC. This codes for CASSVPAGAELTEQFF.

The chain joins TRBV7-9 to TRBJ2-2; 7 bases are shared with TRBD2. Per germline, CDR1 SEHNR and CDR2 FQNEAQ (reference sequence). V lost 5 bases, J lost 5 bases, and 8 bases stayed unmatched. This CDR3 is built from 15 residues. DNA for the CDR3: TGTGCCAGCAGCCGATGGGAGGGGTCGACCGGGGAGCTGTTTTTT. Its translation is CASSRWEGSTGELFF.

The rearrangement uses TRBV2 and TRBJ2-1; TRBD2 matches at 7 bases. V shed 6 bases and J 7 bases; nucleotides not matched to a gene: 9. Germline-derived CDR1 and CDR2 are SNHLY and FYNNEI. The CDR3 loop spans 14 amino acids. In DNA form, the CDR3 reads TGTGCCAGCAGGAGAGGGGAGGGCTATAATGAGCAGTTCTTC. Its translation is CASRRGEGYNEQFF.

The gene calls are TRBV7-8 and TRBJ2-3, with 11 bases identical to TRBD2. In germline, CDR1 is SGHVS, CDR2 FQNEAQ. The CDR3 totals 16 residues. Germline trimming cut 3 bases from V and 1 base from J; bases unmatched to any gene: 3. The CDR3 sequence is CASSLKLAGGTDTQYF. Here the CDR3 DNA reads TGTGCCAGCAGCTTGAAACTAGCGGGAGGCACAGATACGCAGTATTTT.

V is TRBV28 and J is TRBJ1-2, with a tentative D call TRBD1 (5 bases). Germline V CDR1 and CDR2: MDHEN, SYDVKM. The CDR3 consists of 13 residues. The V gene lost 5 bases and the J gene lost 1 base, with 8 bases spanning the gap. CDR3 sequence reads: CASSATVNYGYTF. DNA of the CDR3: TGTGCCAGCAGTGCGACAGTTAACTATGGCTACACCTTC.